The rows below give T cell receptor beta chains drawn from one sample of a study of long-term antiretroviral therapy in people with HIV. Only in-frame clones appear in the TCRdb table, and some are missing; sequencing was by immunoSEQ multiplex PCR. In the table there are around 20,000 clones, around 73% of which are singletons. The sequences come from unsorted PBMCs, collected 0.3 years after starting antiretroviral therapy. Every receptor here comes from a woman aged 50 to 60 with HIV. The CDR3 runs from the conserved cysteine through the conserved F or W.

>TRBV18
CASSPPASFKTPLAKNIQYF
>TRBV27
CASSLQVSYEQYF
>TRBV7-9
CASRMGDVRSPLHF
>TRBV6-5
CASSPGGGGEKLFF
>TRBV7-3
CASSFGVKGATEAFF
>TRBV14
CASSLGQITDTQYF
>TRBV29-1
CSVDDRGNQPQHF
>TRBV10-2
CASSHGQGESQPQHF
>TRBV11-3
CASSLFPASTDTQYF
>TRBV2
CASSELLEQFF
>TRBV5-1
CASSLAGPNNEQFF
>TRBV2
CASSETPDHNEQFF
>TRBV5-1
CASSLATGTGSSATEAFF
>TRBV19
CASSIMGRASSNTIYF
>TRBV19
CASSEAGGPTDTQYF
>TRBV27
CASSGRAGSLGSYNEQFF
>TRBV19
CASSMQGAVEQFF
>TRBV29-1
CSVAAGHGPTDTQYF